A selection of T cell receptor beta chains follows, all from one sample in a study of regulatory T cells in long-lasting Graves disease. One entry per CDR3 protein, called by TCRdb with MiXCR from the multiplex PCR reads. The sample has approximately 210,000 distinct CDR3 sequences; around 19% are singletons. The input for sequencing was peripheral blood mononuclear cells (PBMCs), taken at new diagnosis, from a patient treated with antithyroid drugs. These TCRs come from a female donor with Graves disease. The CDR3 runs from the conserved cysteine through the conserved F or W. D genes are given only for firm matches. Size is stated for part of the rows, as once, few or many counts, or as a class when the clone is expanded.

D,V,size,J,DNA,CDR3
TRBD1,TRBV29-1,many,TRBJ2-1,TGCAGCGTTGAAGGTCAGGGGGCCACCTACAATGAGCAGTTCTTC,CSVEGQGATYNEQFF
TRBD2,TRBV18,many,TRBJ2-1,TGTGCCAGCTCACCGTTTAGCGGGAGCGTCGATGAGCAGTTCTTC,CASSPFSGSVDEQFF
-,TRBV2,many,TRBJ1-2,TGTGCCAGCGGAGGAGGGCGGATTAACTATGGCTACACCTTC,CASGGGRINYGYTF
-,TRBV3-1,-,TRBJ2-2,TGTGCCAGCAGCTACCTCGACACTAGGTTCGGGGAGCTGTTTTTT,CASSYLDTRFGELFF
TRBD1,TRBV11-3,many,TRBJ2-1,TGTGCCAGCAGACGACAGGGGGCTCGGAATGAGCAGTTCTTC,CASRRQGARNEQFF
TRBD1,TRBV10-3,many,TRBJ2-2,TGTGCCATCAGTGATGCAGGGGGGAACACCGGGGAGCTGTTTTTT,CAISDAGGNTGELFF
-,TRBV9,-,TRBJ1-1,TGTGCCAGCAGCGTAGATATGGGGACGATGGGCGGCCCTGAAGCTTTCTTT,CASSVDMGTMGGPEAFF
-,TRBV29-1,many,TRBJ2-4,TGCAGCGTTGGTACTGAGGGCATTCAGTACTTC,CSVGTEGIQYF
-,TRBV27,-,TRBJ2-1,TGTGCCAGCAGTTCCTTCAGACTTGGTGAGCAGTTCTTC,CASSSFRLGEQFF
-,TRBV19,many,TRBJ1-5,TGTGCCAGTAGTCCACATCGGCCCGATCAGCCCCAGCATTTT,CASSPHRPDQPQHF
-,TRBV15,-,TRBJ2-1,TGTGCCACCAGCCCAGCGGTGGGAAGGGGTTACAATGAGCAGTTCTTC,CATSPAVGRGYNEQFF
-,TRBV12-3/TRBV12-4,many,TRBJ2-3,TGTGCCAGCAACCCTGGGAGCACAGATACGCAGTATTTT,CASNPGSTDTQYF
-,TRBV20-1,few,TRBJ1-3,TGCAGTGCTAGAGACTACAGCAGCTCTGGAAACACCATATATTTT,CSARDYSSSGNTIYF
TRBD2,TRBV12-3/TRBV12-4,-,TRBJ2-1,TGTGCCAGCGGTTTTGGCGGGAGGGATTACAATGAGCAGTTCTTC,CASGFGGRDYNEQFF
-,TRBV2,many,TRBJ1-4,TGTGCCAGCAGTGAAGGGACAAGGAGGAGAGAAAAACTGTTTTTT,CASSEGTRRREKLFF
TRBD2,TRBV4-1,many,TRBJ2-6,TGCGCCAGCAGCCTTAGCGGGGTCGGCTCTGGGGCCAACGTCCTGACTTTC,CASSLSGVGSGANVLTF
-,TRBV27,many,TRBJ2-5,TGTGCCAGCAGTTTATTAGGGGAGGTGAGGGGACCGGAGACCCAGTACTTC,CASSLLGEVRGPETQYF
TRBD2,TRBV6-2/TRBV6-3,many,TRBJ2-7,TGTGCCAGCATTAGGACTAGCGGGAGTTGGGAGCAGTACTTC,CASIRTSGSWEQYF
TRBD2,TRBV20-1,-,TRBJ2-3,TGCAGTGCTAAACTAGCGGGCGGGGTAACGGCAGATACGCAGTATTTT,CSAKLAGGVTADTQYF
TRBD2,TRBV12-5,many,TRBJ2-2,TGTGCTAGTGGGACTAGCGGGAACACCGGGGAGCTGTTTTTT,CASGTSGNTGELFF
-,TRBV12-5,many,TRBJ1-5,TGTGCTAGTGCCTTGGGGGGGATTCAGCCCCAGCATTTT,CASALGGIQPQHF
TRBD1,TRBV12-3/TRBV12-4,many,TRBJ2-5,TGTGCCAGCAGCCGGGACAGGGCACAAGAGACCCAGTACTTC,CASSRDRAQETQYF
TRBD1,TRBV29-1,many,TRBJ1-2,TGCAGCGCTGGGACCGGGACAGACTATGGCTACACCTTC,CSAGTGTDYGYTF
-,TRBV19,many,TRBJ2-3,TGTGCCAGTAGTATTTTCGGGAGTGCAACAGATACGCAGTATTTT,CASSIFGSATDTQYF
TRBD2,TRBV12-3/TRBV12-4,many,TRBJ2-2,TGTGCCAGCAGCCCCAGACTAGCGGGTACCGGGGAGCTGTTTTTT,CASSPRLAGTGELFF
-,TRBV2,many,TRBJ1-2,TGTGCCAGCAGTGAAGCGAGGGTTTCCTCAGGCTACACCTTC,CASSEARVSSGYTF
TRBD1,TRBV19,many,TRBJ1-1,TGTGCCAGTAGAGCCCGACAGGGGAGTTGGAACACTGAAGCTTTCTTT,CASRARQGSWNTEAFF
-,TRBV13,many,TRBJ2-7,TGTGCCAGCAGCTTCACGCGAGACTACGAGCAGTACTTC,CASSFTRDYEQYF
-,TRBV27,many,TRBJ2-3,TGTGCCAGCAGTTTAGCTAGCCCGCCAGATACGCAGTATTTT,CASSLASPPDTQYF
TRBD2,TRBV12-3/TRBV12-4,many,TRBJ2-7,TGTGCCAGCAGTTATAGACTAGCGAGCTACGAGCAGTACTTC,CASSYRLASYEQYF
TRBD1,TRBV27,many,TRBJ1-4,TGTGCCAGCAGCCGCTGGGACAGGCAAATTAATGAAAAACTGTTTTTT,CASSRWDRQINEKLFF
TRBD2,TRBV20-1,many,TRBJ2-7,TGCAGTGCTAGATCGGCTAGCGGGAGATCCTACGAGCAGTACTTC,CSARSASGRSYEQYF
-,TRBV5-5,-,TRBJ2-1,TGTGCCAGCATCGATGACAACTACAATGAGCAGTTCTTC,CASIDDNYNEQFF
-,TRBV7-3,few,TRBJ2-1,TGTGCCAGCAGCTTAGAGGGCGCGGTGGGGAACAATGAGCAGTTCTTC,CASSLEGAVGNNEQFF
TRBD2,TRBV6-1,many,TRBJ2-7,TGTGCCAGCAGTGAAGTACTAGCGGGAGGGGGCGAGCAGTACTTC,CASSEVLAGGGEQYF
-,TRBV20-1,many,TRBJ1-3,TGCAGTGCTAGACGGATCTCTGGAAACACCATATATTTT,CSARRISGNTIYF
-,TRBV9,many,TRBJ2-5,TGTGCCAGCAGCCCCCGTAGGATCGACCGAGAGACCCAGTACTTC,CASSPRRIDRETQYF
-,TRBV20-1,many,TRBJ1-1,TGCAGTGCTACGACACCAAGGGTGTTTGAAGCTTTCTTT,CSATTPRVFEAFF
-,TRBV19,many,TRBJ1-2,TGTGCCAGTACTAACGGACCAACTGGGTATGGCTACACCTTC,CASTNGPTGYGYTF
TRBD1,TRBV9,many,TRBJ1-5,TGTGCCAGCGGGGACAGGGGCAATCAGCCCCAGCATTTT,CASGDRGNQPQHF
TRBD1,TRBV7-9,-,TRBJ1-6,TGTACCAGCAGCTTAGACAGGGGCCATTCACCCCTCCACTTT,CTSSLDRGHSPLHF
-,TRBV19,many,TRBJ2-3,TGTGCCAGTAGTATTCTGGAGGGAGATACGCAGTATTTT,CASSILEGDTQYF
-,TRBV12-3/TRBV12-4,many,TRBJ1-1,TGTGCCAGCAGTTTCCATGGGGTTCAATGGACTGAAGCTTTCTTT,CASSFHGVQWTEAFF
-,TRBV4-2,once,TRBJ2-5,TGTGCCAGCAGCCAAGAGGGTGGGACGGAAGAGACCCAGTACTTC,CASSQEGGTEETQYF
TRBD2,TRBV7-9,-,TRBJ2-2,TGTGCCAGCAGCTTCTTAGCGGGGGTGAACACCGGGGAGCTGTTTTTT,CASSFLAGVNTGELFF
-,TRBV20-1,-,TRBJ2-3,TGCAGTGCCCCATTGGGCCTAGCTAGGGATACGCAGTATTTT,CSAPLGLARDTQYF
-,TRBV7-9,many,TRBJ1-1,TGTGCCAGCAGCTTAGCGAACATGGGGACTGAAGCTTTCTTT,CASSLANMGTEAFF
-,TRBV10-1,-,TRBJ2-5,TGCGCCAGCAGTTTTGTTGAGACCCAGTACTTC,CASSFVETQYF
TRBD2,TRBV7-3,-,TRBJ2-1,TGTGCCAGCAGACGACTAGCGGGAGGGCAGGGTGAGCAGTTCTTC,CASRRLAGGQGEQFF